The TCR beta chain under discussion was sequenced for a study of blood T cells in healthy people across ages. A J-beta primer mix and a sample-barcoded 5' primer were used in a second PCR of about 7 to 11 cycles. MiXCR, run by TCRdb on the 5' RACE reads, gives a single entry per CDR3 protein. There are 270,000 or so distinct CDR3 sequences in the sample; 27% occur only once, and 29% lies in the top ten. Germline assignment: CDR1 MNHNS and CDR2 SASEGT. V was shortened by 4 bases and J by 4 bases, with 16 bases between the two germline ends. This CDR3 is 15 amino acids long. Details on this clonotype: What it binds is unknown.

General study points: Getting older went along with TCR beta diversity per million T cells dropping roughly linearly.

The V gene is TRBV6-1, the J gene TRBJ2-5; TRBD1 is a possible D gene (6 bases). The receptor was derived from a woman in her 70s in good health. Sequencing input: blood. In DNA form, the CDR3 reads TGTGCCAGCAGTGTCGTAGGGGGACGGGTAGAGACCCAGTACTTC. Its protein product is CASSVVGGRVETQYF.